The next 5 T cell receptor beta chains were all read from a single sample in a study of blood T cell repertoires in COVID-19. Profiling relied on immunoSEQ multiplex PCR, and the TCRdb table lists in-frame clones only, not all of them. This table holds 200,000 to 250,000 clones, 85% to 90% found once. The sample taken for sequencing was PBMCs or T cells enriched from blood (not recorded which). These receptors were collected from a woman between 18 and 29 years old in a cohort exposed to, infected with or recovered from COVID-19 (not recorded which).

On this clone: This same CDR3 is encoded by further DNA sequences in the sample. The chain couples TRBV5-4 to TRBJ2-3, with 12 bases aligning to TRBD1. Germline trimming cut 4 bases from V and 4 bases from J; bases unmatched to any gene: 7. The germline V gene has CDR1 SGHNT and CDR2 YYREEE (reference sequence). There are 16 residues in the CDR3. CDR3: CASSPSGTGGADTQYF. The CDR3 nucleotides read TGTGCCAGCAGCCCCTCCGGGACAGGGGGCGCAGATACGCAGTATTTT.

The V call is TRBV13, the J call TRBJ1-3; 11 nucleotides agree with TRBD1. The CDR3 contains 20 residues. CDR1 is PRHDT, CDR2 FYEKMQ, per germline (reference sequence). V dropped 4 bases and J dropped 0; count of bases not matched to a gene: 14. CDR3 in DNA: TGTGCCAGCAGCTGGACGGTGACCGGGACAGGGGGGCTCTCTGGAAACACCATATATTTT. Protein: CASSWTVTGTGGLSGNTIYF.

This clone was observed a handful of times. The J gene is TRBJ1-5, the V gene TRBV10-3; D is perhaps TRBD1 (6 bases). The germline CDR1 and CDR2 sequences are ENHRY and SYGVKD. Trimming shortened V by 3 bases and J by 5 bases, and 8 bases separated the two germline ends. The CDR3 length is 13 residues. The CDR3 DNA sequence: TGTGCCATCAGTGAACAGGGTTATCAGCCCCAGCATTTT. The encoded protein is CAISEQGYQPQHF.

The chain employs TRBV28 and TRBJ2-7, with D perhaps TRBD1 (7 bases). The germline gives CDR1 MDHEN, CDR2 SYDVKM. V lost 6 bases and J 2 bases, leaving 14 bases between the germline ends. The CDR3 contains 14 residues. DNA of the CDR3: TGTGCCAGCAGCCCTGGAGGGACAGCCTACGAGCAGTACTTC. Translating gives CASSPGGTAYEQYF.

The rearrangement joins TRBV5-6 to TRBJ2-1; 9 bases are shared with TRBD2. The CDR3 totals 15 residues. V was pared by 0 bases and J by 8 bases, with 6 bases of the junction left unmatched. Germline-derived CDR1 and CDR2 are SGHDT and YYEEEE. DNA for the CDR3: TGTGCCAGCAGCTTGGATAGCGGGAGATGGGATGAGCAGTTCTTC. This translates into CASSLDSGRWDEQFF.